The next 26 T cell receptor beta chains were all read from a single sample in a study of OX40 agonist ivuxolimab in advanced cancers. Method: immunoSEQ multiplex PCR; TCRdb's copy keeps in-frame clones and lacks some. The sample carries 19,000 or so clones, roughly 87% recorded once. The sequencing here drew on CD4+ or CD8+ T cells sorted from blood, taken in a trial of the OX40 agonist ivuxolimab. These receptor sequences come from an adult with an advanced solid tumor such as melanoma, head and neck, liver or kidney cancer.

This chain joins TRBV27 and TRBJ2-7; possibly TRBD2 for D (5 bases). CDR1 and CDR2 from the germline V gene are MNHEY and SMNVEV (reference sequence). V was cut by 6 bases and J by 1 base, with 10 bases left in between. CDR3 length: 13 amino acids. DNA for the CDR3: TGTGCCAGCAGAATAAGGGAGTCCTACGAGCAGTACTTC. Its protein is CASRIRESYEQYF.

The chain uses TRBV7-9 and TRBJ1-1, with 9 bases aligning to TRBD1. Per germline, CDR1 SEHNR and CDR2 FQNEAQ (reference sequence). The CDR3 covers 15 residues. After removal of 5 bases from V and 1 base from J, the junction contained 5 bases not matched to a gene. The CDR3 protein is CASSHRDRENTEAFF. CDR3 DNA: TGTGCCAGCAGCCACCGGGACAGGGAGAACACTGAAGCTTTCTTT. Variable domain in full (rest from reference TRBV7-9 and TRBJ1-1): DTGVSQNPRHKITKRGQNVTFRCDPISEHNRLYWYRQTLGQGPEFLTYFQNEAQLEKSRLLSDRFSAERPKGSFSTLEIQRTEQGDSAMYLCASSHRDRENTEAFFGQGTRLTVV.

This rearrangement joins TRBV13 to TRBJ2-7, with D perhaps matching TRBD1 (5 bases). Trimming shortened V by 0 bases and J by 1 base, and 7 bases separated the two germline ends. CDR3 size: 14 residues. CDR1 and CDR2 from the germline V gene are PRHDT and FYEKMQ (reference sequence). The CDR3 nucleotides read TGTGCCAGCAGCTTAGGCAGGGCGTCCTACGAGCAGTACTTC. Translation: CASSLGRASYEQYF.

This clone has a single count. The chain employs TRBV4-1 and TRBJ1-4; D remains ambiguous. V lost 4 bases to trimming and J lost 0 bases, with 9 bases between them. This CDR3 is built from 15 residues. Germline CDR1 is MGHRA and CDR2 is YSYEKL. This chain's CDR3 is CASSPQVPTNEKLFF. The CDR3 DNA reads TGCGCCAGCAGCCCCCAAGTTCCAACTAATGAAAAACTGTTTTTT.

The CDR3 nucleotides are TGTGCCAGCAGCTTAGCGGGAACCAGCTCCTATAATTCACCCCTCCACTTT. Translated, it gives CASSLAGTSSYNSPLHF. The rearrangement uses TRBV13 and TRBJ1-6; no definite D call. In germline, CDR1 is PRHDT, CDR2 FYEKMQ (reference sequence). V gave up 1 base and J gave up 0 bases, with 10 bases separating them. This CDR3 is 17 amino acids long.

This chain links TRBV27 with TRBJ1-1; D perhaps matches TRBD1 (5 bases). The CDR3 contains 13 residues. Germline loops: CDR1 MNHEY, CDR2 SMNVEV (reference sequence). Between the trimmed V and J ends, which lost 3 bases and 3 bases, there was a span of 8 bases. The CDR3 loop is CASSLGTYTEAFF. CDR3 nucleotides: TGTGCCAGCAGTTTGGGGACTTACACTGAAGCTTTCTTT.

This clone was recorded once. This chain uses TRBV2 with TRBJ1-2; maybe TRBD1 (5 bases). Germline CDR1 SNHLY, CDR2 FYNNEI. The CDR3 totals 14 residues. Trimming shortened V by 4 bases and J by 5 bases, and 14 bases separated the two germline ends. The CDR3 is CASSGETAQYGYTF. The DNA for the CDR3 is TGTGCCAGCAGTGGCGAGACAGCCCAATATGGCTACACCTTC.

The chain recombines TRBV13 with TRBJ2-2; 11 bases match TRBD1. V gave up 7 bases and J gave up 4 bases; unmatched junction bases: 8. Germline V gives CDR1 PRHDT, CDR2 FYEKMQ (reference sequence). The CDR3 is 16 residues long. The CDR3 nucleotides are TGTGCCAGCACCCTCCGGGACAGGGGGACCACCGGGGAGCTGTTTTTT. Protein sequence: CASTLRDRGTTGELFF.

The genes are TRBV6-5 and TRBJ1-2; tentatively, D is TRBD1 (6 bases). The CDR3 has 15 amino acids. Germline lookup yields CDR1 MNHEY and CDR2 SVGAGI. V lost 0 bases and J lost 8, with 16 bases in between. The chain's CDR3 is CASSYSNGGGRGYTF. The CDR3 nucleotides are TGTGCCAGCAGTTACTCGAACGGGGGGGGGCGCGGCTACACCTTC.

The genes are TRBV27 and TRBJ2-7; 7 bases match TRBD1. V gave up 5 bases and J gave up 7 bases; unmatched junction bases: 14. The CDR3 is 15 amino acids. The germline V gene encodes CDR1 MNHEY and CDR2 SMNVEV (reference sequence). The CDR3 loop reads CASSLGDSSFGEQYF. The CDR3 nucleotides read TGTGCCAGCAGTCTCGGGGACAGTTCCTTCGGGGAGCAGTACTTC.

The chain is built from TRBV19 and TRBJ1-5; the D is unclear. V lost 3 bases, J lost 0 bases, and 9 bases lay in between. Per germline, CDR1 LNHDA and CDR2 SQIVND (reference sequence). The CDR3 is 15 amino acids. As DNA, the CDR3 is TGTGCCAGTAGTATCGAGGCACGTAGCAATCAGCCCCAGCATTTT. It specifies CASSIEARSNQPQHF.

CDR3 in amino acids: CASSGQMDLQSRANVLTF. Written as DNA, the CDR3 is TGTGCCAGCTCAGGGCAAATGGATTTACAAAGTCGGGCCAACGTCCTGACTTTC. The rearrangement links TRBV18 to TRBJ2-6; no firm D call. V was clipped by 5 bases and J by 5 bases, with 22 bases between them. Germline CDR1 reads KGHSH; CDR2 reads LQKENI. The length of the CDR3 is 18 residues.

J is TRBJ1-2 and V is TRBV6-5; 7 bases are shared with TRBD1. J lost 6 bases, V lost 4 bases, and 5 bases had no gene match. The germline V gene has CDR1 MNHEY and CDR2 SVGAGI. The CDR3 length is 13 residues. CDR3 nucleotide sequence: TGTGCCAGCAGTTCGACAGGGTTCGATGGCTACACCTTC. This codes for CASSSTGFDGYTF.

The chain recombines TRBV28 with TRBJ1-1; D unresolved. In germline, CDR1 is MDHEN, CDR2 SYDVKM. This CDR3 has 13 residues. V was shortened by 3 bases and J by 7 bases, with 12 bases between the two germline ends. CDR3 coding DNA: TGTGCCAGCAGTTTCTTTAGAGGACTTGAAGCTTTCTTT. Translation: CASSFFRGLEAFF.

Here the CDR3 DNA reads TGTGCCAGCAGTCCAAGCGTTCAAGAGACCCAGTACTTC. Amino acids: CASSPSVQETQYF. The V gene is TRBV27, the J gene TRBJ2-5; D not resolved. Trimming left V 5 bases short and J 2 bases short, with 9 bases between. The CDR3 is made up of 13 amino acids. Germline lookup yields CDR1 MNHEY and CDR2 SMNVEV (reference sequence).

This chain uses TRBV2 with TRBJ1-3; the D is unclear. The V gene's germline CDR1 is SNHLY and CDR2 FYNNEI. The length of the CDR3 is 17 residues. Trimming stripped 2 bases from V and 0 bases from J, with 14 bases between. CDR3 bases: TGTGCCAGCAGTGAACAGGCTGGCGTTAGCTCTGGAAACACCATATATTTT. This encodes CASSEQAGVSSGNTIYF.

The chain has TRBV5-1 and TRBJ2-2; weak D call: TRBD2 (5 bases). CDR1 is SGHRS, CDR2 YFSETQ, per germline. The CDR3 is made up of 16 amino acids. V was clipped by 1 base and J by 4 bases, with 14 bases between them. The CDR3 nucleotides read TGCGCCAGCAGCTTGCGGGATTTGGGATTCACCGGGGAGCTGTTTTTT. Translated, it gives CASSLRDLGFTGELFF.

The V call is TRBV4-1, the J call TRBJ2-7, with a possible D match to TRBD1 (5 bases). The CDR3 sequence is 14 residues long. V dropped 1 base and J dropped 3 bases, with 10 bases sitting between them. Germline-derived CDR1 and CDR2 are MGHRA and YSYEKL. CDR3 sequence (DNA): TGCGCCAGCAGCCAAGGTCCAGGGTACTACGAGCAGTACTTC. Amino acids: CASSQGPGYYEQYF.

V and J are TRBV28 and TRBJ2-1; 7 nucleotides match TRBD2. The CDR3 is 15 residues long. Looked up from germline, CDR1 is MDHEN and CDR2 is SYDVKM. V was clipped by 11 bases and J by 4 bases; unmatched bases: 14. The CDR3: CASYGWGGKYNEQFF. CDR3 nucleotide sequence: TGTGCCTCATACGGTTGGGGGGGTAAATACAATGAGCAGTTCTTC.

The chain links TRBV9 to TRBJ1-2, with 8 bases that match TRBD1. V was pared by 4 bases and J by 4 bases, with 12 bases of the junction left unmatched. The CDR3 consists of 16 residues. The germline V gene encodes CDR1 SGDLS and CDR2 YYNGEE. The DNA for the CDR3 is TGTGCCAGCAGCCCCTACAGGACAGGGAGTATCTATGGCTACACCTTC. As protein: CASSPYRTGSIYGYTF. Full variable domain (outside the CDR3, taken from reference TRBV9 and TRBJ1-2): DSGVTQTPKHLITATGQRVTLRCSPRSGDLSVYWYQQSLDQGLQFLIQYYNGEERAKGNILERFSAQQFPDLHSELNLSSLELGDSALYFCASSPYRTGSIYGYTFGSGTRLTVV.

This clone was recorded once. In nucleotides, the CDR3 is TGCGCCAGCAGCCCAGGGTTCGCCTACGAGCAGTACTTC. Its translation: CASSPGFAYEQYF. The V call is TRBV10-1, the J call TRBJ2-7; weak D call: TRBD1 (5 bases). V dropped 6 bases and J dropped 2 bases, with 11 bases sitting between them. The CDR3 extends over 13 amino acids. CDR1 WNHNN and CDR2 SYGVQD come from the germline V gene (reference sequence).

The CDR3 DNA follows: TGTGCCAGCAGCCAAGGGGGGGGGCCTGCCTACGAGCAGTACTTC. This gives the protein CASSQGGGPAYEQYF. This chain uses TRBV4-2 with TRBJ2-7; D perhaps matches TRBD2 (7 bases). CDR3 length: 15 amino acids. The V gene lost 1 base and the J gene lost 2 bases, with 12 bases spanning the gap. Per germline, CDR1 LGHNA and CDR2 YNFKEQ.

This clone was found a few times. Its ends do not fully match the called genes, so a read error is possible. This CDR3 is also generated by other DNA sequences in the sample. The rearrangement joins TRBV4-1 to TRBJ2-7; 7 bases fit TRBD1. The CDR3 extends over 14 amino acids. Germline loops: CDR1 MGHRA, CDR2 YSYEKL. Here the CDR3 reads CASSQGTVSYEQYF. For the CDR3, the DNA is TGTGCCAGCAGCCAAGGGACAGTATCCTACGAGCAGTACTTC.

The rearrangement uses TRBV11-2 and TRBJ2-7; D remains unclear. The CDR3 length is 11 residues. Trimming left V 6 bases short and J 4 bases short, with 7 bases between. In germline, CDR1 is SGHAT, CDR2 FQNNGV. The CDR3 nucleotides are TGTGCCAGCAGTCAGCAGTACGAGCAGTACTTC. Its translation is CASSQQYEQYF.

The chain joins TRBV4-2 to TRBJ2-7; D possibly uses TRBD1 or TRBD2 (5 bases each). The germline V and J ends were trimmed by 0 bases and 4 bases, with 7 bases remaining between them. There are 13 residues in the CDR3. The germline V gene has CDR1 LGHNA and CDR2 YNFKEQ. The CDR3 sequence: CASSQEGRYEQYF. DNA of the CDR3: TGTGCCAGCAGCCAAGAGGGACGGTACGAGCAGTACTTC.

The V and J genes are TRBV19 and TRBJ1-2; 9 bases align to TRBD1. This CDR3 region has 15 residues. V lost 2 bases and J lost 3; bases outside the gene matches: 4. The germline CDR1 and CDR2 sequences are LNHDA and SQIVND (reference sequence). The CDR3 spells CASSISWTGDYGYTF. Here the CDR3 DNA reads TGTGCCAGTAGTATATCTTGGACAGGGGACTATGGCTACACCTTC.